The 29 T cell receptor beta chains given below trace back to one sample, sequenced in a study of siplizumab effects on memory and regulatory T cells. The repertoire was sequenced with immunoSEQ multiplex PCR; TCRdb's copy has only in-frame clones and lacks some. The sample lists some 53,000 clones, 95% to 97% occurring once. The specimen sequenced was naive CD4+ T cells sorted from blood. These receptors all come from a human donor in good health.

The rearrangement links TRBV19 to TRBJ1-2, with a tentative D call TRBD1 (5 bases). The CDR3 spans 14 residues. CDR1 is LNHDA, CDR2 SQIVND, per germline (reference sequence). V was trimmed by 5 bases and J by 1 base, leaving 11 bases between them. The CDR3: CASSARGHNYGYTF. CDR3 nucleotide sequence: TGTGCCAGTAGTGCCCGAGGACATAACTATGGCTACACCTTC.

This chain's CDR3 is CASSTRQGTGELFF. The CDR3 DNA follows: TGTGCCAGTAGTACCAGACAGGGGACCGGGGAGCTGTTTTTT. V and J are TRBV19 and TRBJ2-2, with TRBD1 matching over 8 bases. This CDR3 region has 14 residues. Looked up from germline, CDR1 is LNHDA and CDR2 is SQIVND (reference sequence). Unmatched junction bases numbered 3, after V lost 4 bases and J lost 5 bases.

DNA for the CDR3: TGTGCCTGGAGGGTAGGGCCCTACAATGAGCAGTTCTTC. Its translation is CAWRVGPYNEQFF. The chain employs TRBV30 and TRBJ2-1; unclear D gene. Trimming cost V 3 bases and J 2 bases, with 8 bases left between them. Germline lookup yields CDR1 GTSNPN and CDR2 SVGIG (reference sequence). The CDR3 runs 13 residues.

CDR3 protein: CASSLVVGISTDTQYF. The CDR3 DNA is TGCGCCAGCAGCTTGGTTGTCGGGATTAGCACAGATACGCAGTATTTT. J is TRBJ2-3 and V is TRBV5-1; tentative D call: TRBD2 (5 bases). Trimming shortened V by 0 bases and J by 0 bases, and 11 bases separated the two germline ends. This CDR3 has 16 residues. Germline V gene sequence: CDR1 SGHRS, CDR2 YFSETQ.

This chain links TRBV10-1 with TRBJ2-1; D is unclear. This CDR3 contains 16 residues. Germline V lookup: CDR1 WNHNN, CDR2 SYGVQD (reference sequence). V shed 0 bases and J shed 0 bases, with 9 bases lying between them. DNA for the CDR3: TGCGCCAGCAGTGAGTCGGCGCCGAGCTCCTACAATGAGCAGTTCTTC. Its protein is CASSESAPSSYNEQFF.

The rearrangement uses TRBV6-1 and TRBJ1-1; D remains unclear. The germline V gene has CDR1 MNHNS and CDR2 SASEGT. Trimming took 0 bases from V and 10 from J, leaving 9 bases between them. The CDR3 runs 12 residues. The CDR3 reads CASSEAAFRAFF. The CDR3 region has the DNA TGTGCCAGCAGTGAAGCGGCCTTCAGAGCTTTCTTT.

The chain links TRBV6-6 to TRBJ1-5, with 7 bases aligning to TRBD1. Germline V gene sequence: CDR1 MNHNY, CDR2 SVGAGI (reference sequence). The trim removed 7 bases at V and 6 bases at J, leaving 12 bases unmatched. The CDR3 is 15 amino acids. CDR3 DNA: TGTGCCAGCACACCCGGGAGGGGGCGAGGTCAGCCCCAGCATTTT. Its protein product is CASTPGRGRGQPQHF.

The chain has TRBV6-1 and TRBJ1-2, with 9 positions matching TRBD1. Germline loops: CDR1 MNHNS, CDR2 SASEGT. The CDR3 sequence is 16 residues long. J gave up 5 bases and V 6 bases, and 13 bases lay outside the gene matches. This CDR3 is CASRERDREEGYGYTF. The CDR3, as DNA: TGTGCCAGCAGAGAAAGGGACAGGGAGGAGGGATATGGCTACACCTTC.

V and J are TRBV6-1 and TRBJ1-5; no reliable D call. The CDR3 runs 14 residues. Trimming removed 4 bases at V and 0 bases at J, with 7 bases between. Germline CDR1 is MNHNS and CDR2 is SASEGT. The CDR3 here is CASSGYTSNQPQHF. DNA for the CDR3: TGTGCCAGCAGTGGTTATACTAGCAATCAGCCCCAGCATTTT.

The chain recombines TRBV28 with TRBJ1-2; TRBD1 aligns across 7 bases. The CDR3 is made up of 14 amino acids. The ends lost 5 bases at V and 2 bases at J; junction bases unmatched: 5. CDR1 is MDHEN, CDR2 SYDVKM, per germline. CDR3 coding DNA: TGTGCCAGCAGTGCCACACAGGGGAACTATGGCTACACCTTC. It translates to CASSATQGNYGYTF.

There are a few counts of this clone. This sequence joins TRBV19 and TRBJ2-7; 8 bases line up with TRBD1. J lost 5 bases, V lost 9 bases, and 9 bases had no gene match. Germline values: CDR1 LNHDA, CDR2 SQIVND (reference sequence). This CDR3 is built from 13 residues. CDR3 residues: CASRGQDRHEQYF. Here the CDR3 DNA reads TGTGCCAGCCGGGGACAGGATAGGCACGAGCAGTACTTC.

The chain links TRBV29-1 to TRBJ2-1; 7 nucleotides agree with TRBD1. Trimming took 7 bases from V and 6 from J; bases not matched to a gene: 6. From germline, CDR1 is SQVTM and CDR2 ANQGSEA. This CDR3 contains 12 residues. In nucleotides, the CDR3 is TGCAGCGCCGCGGACAGGCGCAATGAGCAGTTCTTC. It codes for CSAADRRNEQFF.

This clone appeared a single time. The chain joins TRBV19 to TRBJ2-3; maybe TRBD2 (5 bases). Trimming pared 1 base from V and 1 base from J, leaving 15 bases between. The germline CDR1 and CDR2 sequences are LNHDA and SQIVND (reference sequence). The CDR3 totals 17 residues. CDR3 region: CASSIGGFKLRTDTQYF. CDR3 DNA: TGTGCCAGTAGTATAGGCGGGTTCAAACTCCGCACAGATACGCAGTATTTT.

CDR3 sequence (DNA): TGTGCCAGCAGTCGCACCTCTGGGGCCAACGTCCTGACTTTC. Translation gives CASSRTSGANVLTF. This chain joins TRBV7-3 and TRBJ2-6; no firm D call. Looked up from germline, CDR1 is SGHTA and CDR2 is FQGTGA. This CDR3 contains 14 residues. With 6 bases removed from V and 0 bases from J, the gap between germline ends came to 6 bases.

Only one count was recorded for this clone. The chain links TRBV29-1 to TRBJ1-2; 7 bases agree with TRBD1. Germline loops: CDR1 SQVTM, CDR2 ANQGSEA. The CDR3 sequence is 18 residues long. V was pared by 4 bases and J by 6 bases, with 23 bases of the junction left unmatched. The CDR3 loop is CSVAETGTANRRLDGYTF. The CDR3 DNA reads as TGCAGCGTTGCCGAAACCGGGACAGCAAACAGACGGTTGGATGGCTACACCTTC. Complete variable domain (other parts from reference TRBV29-1 and TRBJ1-2): SAVISQKPSRDICQRGTSLTIQCQVDSQVTMMFWYRQQPGQSLTLIATANQGSEATYESGFVIDKFPISRPNLTFSTLTVSNMSPEDSSIYLCSVAETGTANRRLDGYTFGSGTRLTVV.

The rearrangement joins TRBV6-6 to TRBJ1-2, with a tentative D call TRBD1 (5 bases). Germline assignment: CDR1 MNHNY and CDR2 SVGAGI (reference sequence). The CDR3 is 13 residues long. V dropped 8 bases and J dropped 4 bases, with 14 bases sitting between them. In nucleotides, the CDR3 is TGTGCCAGCTCGGCTCGGCAGGGCTATGGCTACACCTTC. Translated, it gives CASSARQGYGYTF.

V usage is TRBV4-1 and J usage is TRBJ1-2; weak D call: TRBD1 (6 bases). The ends were cut back, 1 base at V and 3 bases at J, with 15 bases in the middle. The CDR3 runs 16 residues. Looked up from germline, CDR1 is MGHRA and CDR2 is YSYEKL. The CDR3 DNA sequence: TGCGCCAGCAGCCAAGCCGGGACAAGGGGAGACTATGGCTACACCTTC. Amino acids: CASSQAGTRGDYGYTF.

V is TRBV7-3 and J is TRBJ1-2, with unresolved D. CDR1 and CDR2 (germline): SGHTA, FQGTGA. This CDR3 region has 14 residues. V was cut by 3 bases and J by 7 bases, with 15 bases left in between. The CDR3 DNA follows: TGTGCCAGCAGCTTGCAGCCCCGCCGGGGTGGCTACACCTTC. Translated: CASSLQPRRGGYTF.

This rearrangement joins TRBV5-1 to TRBJ2-1; 7 bases are a match to TRBD1. After removal of 3 bases from V and 0 bases from J, the junction contained 3 bases not matched to a gene. The germline gives CDR1 SGHRS, CDR2 YFSETQ. The CDR3 extends over 15 amino acids. DNA for the CDR3: TGCGCCAGCAGCTCACAGGGGAGCTCCTACAATGAGCAGTTCTTC. It encodes CASSSQGSSYNEQFF.

The chain links TRBV28 to TRBJ2-7; 16 bases match TRBD2. CDR3 length equals 17 residues. In germline, CDR1 is MDHEN, CDR2 SYDVKM. Germline trimming cut 5 bases from V and 1 base from J; bases unmatched to any gene: 5. The CDR3 DNA reads TGTGCCAGCAGTGGGACTAGCGGGAGGGGTATGTCCTACGAGCAGTACTTC. Translating it yields CASSGTSGRGMSYEQYF.

CDR3: CASSGTGGQETQYF. DNA for the CDR3: TGTGCCAGCAGCGGGACAGGGGGCCAAGAGACCCAGTACTTC. The chain uses TRBV11-3 and TRBJ2-5; 11 bases align to TRBD1. The CDR3 length is 14 residues. Germline assignment: CDR1 SGHNT and CDR2 YENEEA. J gave up 1 base and V 5 bases, and 0 bases lay outside the gene matches.

The J gene is TRBJ2-7, the V gene TRBV9; weak D call: TRBD2 (5 bases). The CDR3 has 15 amino acids. Germline V gene data show CDR1 as SGDLS and CDR2 as YYNGEE. Trimming shortened V by 0 bases and J by 2 bases, and 12 bases separated the two germline ends. DNA of the CDR3: TGTGCCAGCAGCGTAGAAGCTAGCCCTACCTACGAGCAGTACTTC. As protein: CASSVEASPTYEQYF. The full variable domain, with the rest looked up from reference TRBV9 and TRBJ2-7, is DSGVTQTPKHLITATGQRVTLRCSPRSGDLSVYWYQQSLDQGLQFLIQYYNGEERAKGNILERFSAQQFPDLHSELNLSSLELGDSALYFCASSVEASPTYEQYFGPGTRLTVT.

The chain uses TRBV4-1 and TRBJ1-5; no definite D call. In germline, CDR1 is MGHRA, CDR2 YSYEKL. CDR3 size: 13 residues. Trimming removed 3 bases from V and 1 base from J, with 4 bases in between. DNA for the CDR3: TGCGCCAGCAGCCAGGGAAGCAATCAGCCCCAGCATTTT. It yields the protein CASSQGSNQPQHF.

The V and J genes are TRBV10-1 and TRBJ2-2; D gene ambiguous. CDR3 length: 14 residues. The V end lost 3 bases, the J end lost 2 bases, and 7 bases lay between the germline ends. Germline V gives CDR1 WNHNN, CDR2 SYGVQD (reference sequence). The CDR3 spells CASSEQINTGELFF. CDR3 in DNA: TGCGCCAGCAGTGAACAGATTAACACCGGGGAGCTGTTTTTT.

This chain links TRBV5-1 with TRBJ2-1; D remains unclear. Germline values: CDR1 SGHRS, CDR2 YFSETQ. The V end was cut by 0 bases, the J end by 0 bases, with 13 bases between. The CDR3 totals 17 residues. The CDR3 reads CASSLGLVRSSYNEQFF. CDR3 coding DNA: TGCGCCAGCAGCTTGGGACTCGTCAGGAGCTCCTACAATGAGCAGTTCTTC.

The CDR3: CSADGYRGGIDTQYF. For the CDR3, the DNA is TGCAGCGCCGACGGGTACCGGGGGGGGATAGATACGCAGTATTTT. The V gene is TRBV29-1, the J gene TRBJ2-3; 8 bases are a match to TRBD2. CDR3 length: 15 amino acids. The J segment lost 5 bases and the V segment lost 7 bases, leaving 14 bases of the junction unmatched. Germline assignment: CDR1 SQVTM and CDR2 ANQGSEA.

V usage is TRBV19 and J usage is TRBJ2-1; 9 bases are a match to TRBD2. V dropped 6 bases and J dropped 2; count of bases not matched to a gene: 11. Germline CDR1 LNHDA, CDR2 SQIVND (reference sequence). The CDR3 totals 17 residues. The DNA for the CDR3 is TGTGCCAGTAGCCTTTTCCCGACTAGCGGCACCTACAATGAGCAGTTCTTC. Its translation: CASSLFPTSGTYNEQFF.

This clone showed up just once. V usage is TRBV28 and J usage is TRBJ2-3; 13 bases are shared with TRBD2. CDR1 and CDR2 from the germline V gene are MDHEN and SYDVKM. J was trimmed by 4 bases and V by 2 bases; bases with no gene match: 12. The CDR3 sequence is 19 residues long. The CDR3 DNA reads TGTGCCAGCAGTTTAGCCCCCTTACTAGCGGGAGGGCAGGCAGATACGCAGTATTTT. This translates into CASSLAPLLAGGQADTQYF.

The chain couples TRBV7-9 to TRBJ1-2, with no clear D. CDR3 size: 12 residues. Germline V CDR1 and CDR2: SEHNR, FQNEAQ (reference sequence). The germline V and J ends were trimmed by 0 bases and 8 bases, with 7 bases remaining between them. The CDR3 region has the DNA TGTGCCAGCAGCTTAGCGGGCAGGGGCTACACCTTC. Protein product: CASSLAGRGYTF.